Below, one TCR beta chain is given with its context. The data were obtained in a study of blood T cell repertoires in COVID-19. Clones were read by immunoSEQ multiplex PCR, and TCRdb kept only the in-frame ones, dropping some. The table records some 340,000 clones, 90% to 95% of them present only once. Germline trimming cut 5 bases from V and 0 bases from J; bases unmatched to any gene: 5. Germline assignment: CDR1 SNHLY and CDR2 FYNNEI. The CDR3 covers 16 residues. Source material: PBMCs or T cells enriched from blood (not recorded which). The receptor was isolated from a woman between 25 and 40 years old who had been exposed to COVID-19. The chain employs TRBV2 and TRBJ2-4, with 9 positions matching TRBD2. The CDR3 coding sequence is TGTGCCAGCAGTCTCCTAGCGGGGCTAGCCAAAAACATTCAGTACTTC. Its translation is CASSLLAGLAKNIQYF.